What follows is one T cell receptor beta chain and its context. This clonotype was detected ten times or more. Its target antigen remains unknown. It has no much larger one-base neighbor in the sample; base qualities were not kept. This sample is part of a study of neurological immune-mediated disorders (dated by TCRdb to about 2019). Study-wide context: Among the 34 multiple sclerosis patients, relapsing-remitting MS was present in approximately 31 and secondary progressive MS was present in 3. The study compared peripheral blood TCR-beta repertoires of HTLV-I-associated myelopathy (HAM/TSP) patients, multiple sclerosis patients and healthy controls using UMI-based sequencing. The approximately 96 TCR-beta libraries covered PBMC samples along with longitudinal samples, technical triplicates, and paired sorted CD4+ and CD8+ T-cell subsets. The cohort comprised 60 to 75 subjects: 15 or so HAM/TSP patients, 34 multiple sclerosis patients and around 20 healthy controls.

The V end gives up 4 bases and the J end 5 bases, leaving 8 bases in the junction not matched to a gene. From the cysteine up to the phenylalanine, the CDR3 has a length of 15 residues. The sequence is cut down to CDR3 DNA, 45 bases in frame from base 1. CDR1 and CDR2 are drawn from the germline V gene: SGHTA, FQGNSA. cDNA synthesis used template-switch 5'RACE with a primer carrying a 10-nucleotide random unique molecular identifier tagging each TCR transcript. Every sequencing run covered 15-18 subjects and yielded more than 160 million TCR-beta sequences. The RNeasy kit was used for extraction of total RNA. The KAPA Real-time Library Amplification kit was used to amplify TCR-beta VDJ regions with primers targeting the TCR constant region and the 5'RACE anchor. A first PCR added sample indexes and Illumina adaptors, and a second PCR then raised library yield. After purification with Ampure beads, the TCR product of roughly 650 bp was size-selected on a 2% E-gel SizeSelection system. Before pooling, library quality was assessed on a Bioanalyzer, concentration was determined with Qubit, and library quantification was performed with the Kapa Library Quantification kit. An Illumina HiSeq 2500 was used to sequence the libraries paired-end at 2 x 150 bp. To increase sequence diversity, roughly 24-31% phiX was spiked into each library pool. Per the authors' processing: The UMI-based MiGEC pipeline processed quality-filtered reads and removed over 80% of raw TCR sequences during error correction. VDJ genes were aligned to IMGT germline references, and clonotypes were defined by unique CDR3 amino acid sequence plus V-J genes. Clonal expansion, Shannon diversity and CDR3 relatedness (CalcPairwiseDistances, ClusterSamples) were evaluated with VDJtools, and phylogenetic trees were built with CLCbio workbench. A clone was classed as expanded if it had 8 or more unique UMIs, a cutoff based on coefficient-of-variation modelling across technical triplicates. TCRdb reprocessing: public reads trimmed at Q25 with fastp, clones called with MiXCR, in-frame beta chains kept. Here each entry gathers all rows of one CDR3 protein and keeps the most common genes and DNA. Here the V and J calls rest on TCRdb's processing, not on the authors' analysis. This sample gives about 66,000 distinct CDR3 sequences in total; around 4.2% of them show up just once. The ten largest clones represent approximately 1.3% of the sample.

For the unsorted PBMC libraries, 2 million PBMCs were stored in RNAlater at -80 degrees C until RNA extraction and were used to generate the libraries. The multiple sclerosis patients were enrolled in a US clinical protocol that used magnetic resonance imaging to evaluate disease progression. Peripheral blood was subjected to Ficoll-Hypaque density gradient centrifugation to isolate PBMCs, which were then cryopreserved in liquid nitrogen. Summary of the overall study and its limitations: Across subjects, expanded clones never shared an identical CDR3 amino acid sequence, which suggests that the TCR-beta repertoires in every group were private. TCR clonal expansion was greatest in HAM/TSP patients and smallest in MS patients, who ranked below even healthy controls. The MS cluster was not associated with any clinical or MRI features, and the authors stated that larger cohorts are needed. In phylogenetic analysis, the repertoires of 18 of 34 MS patients grouped into a cluster of related CDR3 sequences, which suggests a possible signature at the repertoire level.

This receptor was identified in a man aged 25-45 years with multiple sclerosis. The rearranged segments are TRBV7-2 and TRBJ1-5; 7 junctional bases match TRBD1. The sample was PBMCs. The nucleotide sequence is TGTGCCAGCAGCTCATCCCCAGGGGGAGATCAGCCCCAGCATTTT. This translates into CASSSSPGGDQPQHF.